The clone carrying this T cell receptor (beta chain) was recorded once. Antigen specificity is unknown. The sample belongs to a study of T cell responses to AZD1222 COVID-19 vaccine. Study overall: Pooled samples include second doses given at about 4 or 12 weeks.

The V gene's germline CDR1 is ENHRY and CDR2 SYGVKD. With 8 bases removed from V and 2 bases from J, the gap between germline ends came to 15 bases. This CDR3 has 15 amino acids. Libraries were prepared by immunoSEQ multiplex PCR; TCRdb keeps only in-frame clonotypes and omits some of them. The table has under 130,000 clones, 92% seen once; the top ten hold roughly 1.3%. Study-wide results and limits: The donor cohort was predominantly white British with a female majority, and clonal diversity may have been underestimated. Close to half of spike-specific TCRs reportedly recognize unmutated variant regions. The study identified only a handful of AZD1222 recipients as seropositive at baseline.

The sample here was peripheral blood, taken on day 0 of AZD1222 vaccination. The TCR was taken from an adult in good health. V is TRBV10-3 and J is TRBJ2-2, with no clear D. DNA of the CDR3: TGTGCCATCGGCGCAGGCCCCACTAACACCGGGGAGCTGTTTTTT. Encoded protein: CAIGAGPTNTGELFF.